The T cell receptor (beta chain) under discussion was sequenced for a study of CD8+ T cells in alopecia areata. About the study: Treatment of the treated patients consisted of oral tofacitinib, 5 to 10 mg twice daily. Study results and caveats: As there was one nonresponder, how baseline CD8+ expansion relates to response remains uncertain. On tofacitinib, scalp clonality and expanded CD8+ clones among top 100 fell significantly. Possibly because of HLA-related factors, TCR sharing was less clear across patients than in mice.

Treatment reported: oral pan-JAK inhibitor, 5-10 mg twice daily. Notes on this clone: Antigen: not known.

cDNA reverse transcribed from extracted RNA served as the sequencing template. The data were produced by immunoSEQ multiplex PCR, yet TCRdb's version contains in-frame clones alone and is incomplete. The sample shows roughly 250,000 clones, about 60% of them seen only once. V lost 1 base to trimming and J lost 8 bases, with 11 bases between them. Germline V gives CDR1 MNHNS, CDR2 SASEGT. This CDR3 is built from 13 residues. The sequence was collected from a human donor with alopecia areata. The rearrangement links TRBV6-1 to TRBJ1-2; no clear D. Sequenced material: CD4+ T cells sorted from blood, taken around week 54, from a patient treated with tofacitinib. The CDR3 coding sequence is TGTGCCAGCAGTGAAGGGACGCCCTGGGGCTACACCTTC. It encodes CASSEGTPWGYTF.